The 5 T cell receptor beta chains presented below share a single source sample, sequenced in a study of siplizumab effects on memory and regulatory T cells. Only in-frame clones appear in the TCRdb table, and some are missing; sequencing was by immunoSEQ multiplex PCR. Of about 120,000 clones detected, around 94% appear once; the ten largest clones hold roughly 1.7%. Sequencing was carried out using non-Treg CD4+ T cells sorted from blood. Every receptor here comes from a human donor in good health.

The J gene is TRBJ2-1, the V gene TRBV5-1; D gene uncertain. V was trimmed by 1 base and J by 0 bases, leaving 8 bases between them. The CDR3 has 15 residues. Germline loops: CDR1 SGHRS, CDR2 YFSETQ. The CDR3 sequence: CASSLTASSYNEQFF. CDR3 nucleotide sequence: TGCGCCAGCAGCTTGACGGCGTCCTCCTACAATGAGCAGTTCTTC.

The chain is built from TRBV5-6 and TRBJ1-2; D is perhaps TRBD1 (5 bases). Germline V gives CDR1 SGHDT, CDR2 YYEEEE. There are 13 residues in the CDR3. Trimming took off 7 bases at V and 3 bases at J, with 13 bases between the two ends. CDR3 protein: CASVSQGHYGYTF. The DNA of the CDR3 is TGTGCCAGCGTCAGTCAGGGCCACTATGGCTACACCTTC.

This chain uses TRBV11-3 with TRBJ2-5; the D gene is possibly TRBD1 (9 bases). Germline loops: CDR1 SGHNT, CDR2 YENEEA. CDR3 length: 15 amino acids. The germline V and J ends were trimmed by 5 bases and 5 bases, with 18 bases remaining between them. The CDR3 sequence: CASSRGGTGKETQYF. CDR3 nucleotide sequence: TGTGCCAGCAGCCGGGGGGGGACAGGGAAGGAGACCCAGTACTTC. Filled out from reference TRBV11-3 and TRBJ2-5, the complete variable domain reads EAGVVQSPRYKIIEKKQPVAFWCNPISGHNTLYWYLQNLGQGPELLIRYENEEAVDDSQLPKDRFSAERLKGVDSTLKIQPAELGDSAVYLCASSRGGTGKETQYFGPGTRLLVL.

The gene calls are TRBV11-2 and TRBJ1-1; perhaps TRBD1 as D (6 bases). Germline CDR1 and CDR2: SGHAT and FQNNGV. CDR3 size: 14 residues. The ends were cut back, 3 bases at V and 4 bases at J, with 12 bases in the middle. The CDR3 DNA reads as TGTGCCAGCAGCTTTACAGGGCAGGGCACTGAAGCTTTCTTT. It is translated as CASSFTGQGTEAFF.

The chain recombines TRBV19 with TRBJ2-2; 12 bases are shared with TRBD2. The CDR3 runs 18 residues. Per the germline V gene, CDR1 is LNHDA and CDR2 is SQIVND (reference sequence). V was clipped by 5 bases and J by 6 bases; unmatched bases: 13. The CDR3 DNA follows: TGTGCCAGTAGTCCCAGGCTCACTAGCGGGAGGTTGGCCGGGGAGCTGTTTTTT. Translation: CASSPRLTSGRLAGELFF.